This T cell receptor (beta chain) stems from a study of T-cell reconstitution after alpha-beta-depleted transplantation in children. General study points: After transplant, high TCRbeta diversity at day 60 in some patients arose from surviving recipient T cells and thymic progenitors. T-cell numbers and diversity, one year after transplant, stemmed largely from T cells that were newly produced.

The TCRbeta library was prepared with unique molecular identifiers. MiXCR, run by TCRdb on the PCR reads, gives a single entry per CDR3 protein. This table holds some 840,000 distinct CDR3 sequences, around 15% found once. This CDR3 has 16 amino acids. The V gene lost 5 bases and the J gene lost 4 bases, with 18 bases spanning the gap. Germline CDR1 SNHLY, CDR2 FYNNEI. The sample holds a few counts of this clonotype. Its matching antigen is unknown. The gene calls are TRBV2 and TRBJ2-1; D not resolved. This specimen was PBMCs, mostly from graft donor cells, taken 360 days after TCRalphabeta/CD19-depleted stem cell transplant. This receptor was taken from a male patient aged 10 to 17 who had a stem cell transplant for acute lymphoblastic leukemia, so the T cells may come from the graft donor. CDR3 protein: CASSTPPPLGYNEQFF. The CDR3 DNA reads TGTGCCAGCAGTACGCCCCCCCCGTTGGGTTACAATGAGCAGTTCTTC. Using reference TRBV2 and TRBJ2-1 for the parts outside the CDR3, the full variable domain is EPEVTQTPSHQVTQMGQEVILRCVPISNHLYFYWYRQILGQKVEFLVSFYNNEISEKSEIFDDQFSVERPDGSNFTLKIRSTKLEDSAMYFCASSTPPPLGYNEQFFGPGTRLTVL.